This T cell receptor (beta chain) comes out of a study of blood T cell repertoires in COVID-19. About the study: The cDNA or gDNA used as material had been derived from T cells, B-cell-depleted T cells, or PBMCs.

Per the study methods: Reference gene primer amplification gave nucleated cell count estimates. Method: immunoSEQ multiplex PCR; TCRdb's copy keeps in-frame clones and lacks some. From that table come the V and J calls and clone size; the DNA was used to work out D and trimming. The profile shows about 210,000 clones, roughly 80% of them singletons. Seattle's cohort entered during active infection and was followed longitudinally. This CDR3 is built from 14 residues. CDR1 SQVTM and CDR2 ANQGSEA come from the germline V gene. V trimming: 6 bases; J trimming: 8 bases; junction bases outside the gene matches: 11.

The specimen sequenced was peripheral blood. The TCR sequence derives from a man aged 60-69 years with COVID-19, enrolled during active disease. This rearrangement joins TRBV29-1 to TRBJ2-1, with 9 nucleotides matching TRBD2. CDR3 region: CSVLLLAGRDEQFF. The CDR3 bases are TGCAGCGTCCTATTGCTAGCGGGGAGGGATGAGCAGTTCTTC.